This record covers a single T cell receptor (beta chain). Its antigen is not known. The germline V and J ends were trimmed by 2 bases and 4 bases, with 9 bases remaining between them. Germline CDR1 and CDR2: LGHNA and YNFKEQ. This CDR3 region has 13 residues. This table comes from immunoSEQ multiplex PCR, and its TCRdb copy is limited to in-frame clones, with some not included. The table records fewer than 200,000 clones, approximately 92% of them present only once. This specimen belongs to a study of T cell responses to AZD1222 COVID-19 vaccine. About the study: Pooling covered second doses at about 4 or about 12 weeks. The study, taken as a whole, reports: Females made up more of the donors, who were largely white British, and clonal diversity may have come out too low. Reportedly, nearly half the spike-specific TCRs target unmutated variant regions.

This material consisted of peripheral blood, taken on day 0 of AZD1222 vaccination. The sequence came from an adult in good health. This chain links TRBV4-2 with TRBJ2-7, with D possibly TRBD1 on 6 matching bases. The CDR3 protein is CASSQNREYEQYF. The CDR3 DNA is TGTGCCAGCAGCCAAAACAGGGAGTACGAGCAGTACTTC.